What follows are 23 T cell receptor beta chains derived from one specimen sequenced in a study of CD8 T cells in ankylosing spondylitis. MiXCR, run by TCRdb on the 5' RACE reads, gives a single entry per CDR3 protein. The sample carries 250,000 to 350,000 distinct CDR3 sequences, roughly 20% recorded once. The specimen was blood, either unsorted or a sorted T cell fraction (not recorded which). Receptor source: a female donor with ankylosing spondylitis or in good health (not recorded which).

This clonotype was detected only a few times. The chain joins TRBV10-3 to TRBJ1-1, with D uncertain. V dropped 8 bases and J dropped 6 bases, with 10 bases sitting between them. The germline V gene encodes CDR1 ENHRY and CDR2 SYGVKD. This CDR3 has 11 amino acids. DNA for the CDR3: TGTGCCATCGTTGGGAGTGCTGAAGCTTTCTTT. Its translation: CAIVGSAEAFF.

In this sample, this clonotype turned up a few times. V and J are TRBV20-1 and TRBJ1-2, with a weak D call TRBD1 (5 bases). There are 13 residues in the CDR3. Trimming cost V 6 bases and J 1 base, with 12 bases left between them. Per germline, CDR1 DFQATT and CDR2 SNEGSKA (reference sequence). The CDR3 here is CSAPGPDNYGYTF. In DNA, the CDR3 is TGCAGTGCGCCGGGACCGGATAACTATGGCTACACCTTC.

The chain joins TRBV20-1 to TRBJ2-3; D gene unclear. The CDR3 is 15 amino acids. Germline V gene lookup returns CDR1 DFQATT and CDR2 SNEGSKA (reference sequence). V lost 4 bases and J lost 1, with 15 bases in between. This chain's CDR3 is CSANTGRPGTDTQYF. The CDR3 coding sequence is TGCAGTGCTAATACCGGGCGACCTGGCACAGATACGCAGTATTTT.

The chain employs TRBV24-1 and TRBJ1-2; possibly TRBD1 for D (6 bases). The CDR3 loop spans 14 amino acids. V was trimmed by 4 bases and J by 2 bases, leaving 10 bases between them. CDR1 and CDR2 (germline): KGHDR, SFDVKD. This CDR3 is CATSDLDRNYGYTF. In nucleotides, the CDR3 is TGTGCCACCAGTGACCTCGACAGGAACTATGGCTACACCTTC.

This clonotype was detected only a few times. V is TRBV29-1 and J is TRBJ1-5; TRBD1 agrees at 9 bases. The germline CDR1 and CDR2 sequences are SQVTM and ANQGSEA. J lost 4 bases, V lost 6 bases, and 1 base had no gene match. This CDR3 has 12 residues. This CDR3 is CSVQGANQPQHF. The CDR3 region has the DNA TGCAGCGTACAGGGGGCAAATCAGCCCCAGCATTTT.

The V call is TRBV6-1, the J call TRBJ1-1; no definite D call. Trimming left V 6 bases short and J 3 bases short, with 14 bases between. The CDR3 is 14 residues long. In germline, CDR1 is MNHNS, CDR2 SASEGT. Here the CDR3 reads CASRIHSWDTEAFF. The CDR3 DNA sequence: TGTGCCAGCAGAATCCACAGTTGGGACACTGAAGCTTTCTTT.

This clonotype has just a few counts. This chain links TRBV20-1 with TRBJ1-1; 8 nucleotides line up with TRBD1. V lost 4 bases to trimming and J lost 1 base; unmatched junction nucleotides: 2. Germline values: CDR1 DFQATT, CDR2 SNEGSKA (reference sequence). The CDR3 loop spans 13 amino acids. In DNA form, the CDR3 reads TGCAGTGCTAACGGACAGGGGAACACTGAAGCTTTCTTT. This gives the protein CSANGQGNTEAFF.

Concerning this clonotype: Relative to the germline gene, one junction end is altered; a read error may explain this. CDR3 DNA sequence: TGTGTCAGCAGTTACTCGGGACTGGGGACCTACGAGCAGTACTTC. This translates into CVSSYSGLGTYEQYF. The chain has TRBV6-5 and TRBJ2-7, with D tentatively TRBD2 (6 bases). Germline lookup yields CDR1 MNHEY and CDR2 SVGAGI. CDR3 length equals 15 residues.

This clonotype appeared a few times. The J gene is TRBJ1-6, the V gene TRBV6-1; a weak D match, TRBD1 (5 bases). V was clipped by 5 bases and J by 0 bases, with 8 bases between them. Germline lookup yields CDR1 MNHNS and CDR2 SASEGT. This CDR3 spans 15 amino acids. CDR3 DNA sequence: TGTGCCAGCAGTCCCCAGGGCTCCTATAATTCACCCCTCCACTTT. It translates to CASSPQGSYNSPLHF.

This clonotype was seen only a few times. The chain links TRBV25-1 to TRBJ2-7; weak D call: TRBD1 (5 bases). This CDR3 is built from 14 residues. Germline loops: CDR1 MGHDK, CDR2 SYGVNS. Trimming shortened V by 1 base and J by 7 bases, and 14 bases separated the two germline ends. CDR3 amino acids: CASSESRGGWEQYF. DNA of the CDR3: TGTGCCAGCAGTGAATCTAGGGGTGGATGGGAGCAGTACTTC.

This clonotype has more than one count but fewer than ten. This chain links TRBV7-6 with TRBJ1-2; D remains unclear. Germline V gene lookup returns CDR1 SGHVS and CDR2 FNYEAQ. The CDR3 length is 16 residues. Trimming pared 2 bases from V and 1 base from J, leaving 14 bases between. This CDR3 reads CASSLNVGISNYGYTF. CDR3 bases: TGTGCCAGCAGCTTAAATGTCGGTATAAGTAACTATGGCTACACCTTC.

This clonotype was counted a few times. The J gene is TRBJ2-3, the V gene TRBV7-2; D is uncertain. V lost 4 bases and J 0 bases, leaving 11 bases between the germline ends. The CDR3 has 15 residues. Germline CDR1 is SGHTA and CDR2 is FQGNSA. CDR3 protein: CASSSTGYSTDTQYF. CDR3 nucleotide sequence: TGTGCCAGCAGCTCGACCGGTTATAGCACAGATACGCAGTATTTT.

This clonotype has more than one count but fewer than ten. J is TRBJ2-3 and V is TRBV5-1; D is unclear. CDR1 and CDR2 from the germline V gene are SGHRS and YFSETQ. The length of the CDR3 is 13 residues. V was clipped by 3 bases and J by 2 bases, with 7 bases between them. Here the CDR3 DNA reads TGCGCCAGCAGCTCCCTTATCACAGATACGCAGTATTTT. The encoded protein is CASSSLITDTQYF.

J is TRBJ2-2 and V is TRBV6-1; 13 bases agree with TRBD2. This CDR3 spans 17 amino acids. Germline V gene lookup returns CDR1 MNHNS and CDR2 SASEGT. The trim removed 6 bases at V and 7 bases at J, leaving 11 bases unmatched. The CDR3 region is CASSQGLAGDRGGELFF. CDR3 nucleotide sequence: TGTGCCAGCAGCCAAGGACTAGCGGGAGACAGGGGCGGGGAGCTGTTTTTT.

The chain combines TRBV6-5 with TRBJ2-7, with D perhaps TRBD2 (5 bases). The CDR3 totals 12 residues. Germline values: CDR1 MNHEY, CDR2 SVGAGI. The V end was cut by 4 bases, the J end by 3 bases, with 7 bases between. CDR3 sequence: CASSSGIYEQYF. CDR3 nucleotides: TGTGCCAGCAGTTCGGGGATCTACGAGCAGTACTTC.

This clonotype came up many times. The chain carries TRBV20-1 and TRBJ2-7; no clear D gene. CDR1 DFQATT and CDR2 SNEGSKA come from the germline V gene (reference sequence). The CDR3 length is 11 residues. V lost 6 bases to trimming and J lost 1 base, with 7 bases between them. CDR3 in DNA: TGCAGTGCCCTGATATCCTACGAGCAGTACTTC. This codes for CSALISYEQYF.

This clonotype appeared many times. The V and J genes are TRBV29-1 and TRBJ2-3; no clear D. CDR3 length: 15 amino acids. With 3 bases removed from V and 4 bases from J, the gap between germline ends came to 17 bases. In germline, CDR1 is SQVTM, CDR2 ANQGSEA. CDR3: CSVEFRPQGPDTQYF. CDR3 DNA: TGCAGCGTTGAGTTCCGGCCCCAAGGCCCAGATACGCAGTATTTT.

This clonotype was detected only a few times. This sequence joins TRBV19 and TRBJ2-3, with D perhaps matching TRBD1 (6 bases). V dropped 7 bases and J dropped 0 bases, with 11 bases sitting between them. This CDR3 has 14 residues. Germline values: CDR1 LNHDA, CDR2 SQIVND (reference sequence). Here the CDR3 DNA reads TGTGCCAGTATGCGGACAGCCAGCACAGATACGCAGTATTTT. This codes for CASMRTASTDTQYF. The full variable domain, rest sourced from reference TRBV19 and TRBJ2-3, is DGGITQSPKYLFRKEGQNVTLSCEQNLNHDAMYWYRQDPGQGLRLIYYSQIVNDFQKGDIAEGYSVSREKKESFPLTVTSAQKNPTAFYLCASMRTASTDTQYFGPGTRLTVL.

There are many counts of this clonotype. V and J are TRBV4-3 and TRBJ2-1, with 10 bases aligning to TRBD2. The V segment lost 2 bases and the J segment 6 bases; nucleotides outside the gene matches: 4. This CDR3 has 15 residues. The germline gives CDR1 LGHNA, CDR2 YSLEER. CDR3 sequence reads: CASSQSLAGVNEQFF. CDR3 sequence (DNA): TGCGCCAGCAGCCAAAGTCTAGCGGGAGTCAATGAGCAGTTCTTC.

The V gene is TRBV12-3 or TRBV12-4, the J gene TRBJ2-5, with D possibly matching TRBD1 (6 bases). The CDR3 covers 13 residues. Deletions cut 6 bases from V and 3 bases from J, with 11 bases between. The CDR3 DNA is TGTGCCAGCAGCCAAGGACAGAAAGAGACCCAGTACTTC. As protein: CASSQGQKETQYF.

This clonotype was observed a handful of times. This sequence joins TRBV5-1 and TRBJ2-1; 8 bases agree with TRBD1. Germline CDR1 is SGHRS and CDR2 is YFSETQ. The J segment lost 7 bases and the V segment lost 4 bases, leaving 7 bases of the junction unmatched. The CDR3 is made up of 14 amino acids. The CDR3 DNA is TGCGCCAGCAGCCACCGGACAGGGAGGAATGAGCAGTTCTTC. It yields the protein CASSHRTGRNEQFF.

This clonotype has at least ten counts. J is TRBJ2-6 and V is TRBV29-1; 9 nucleotides line up with TRBD1. The CDR3 covers 18 residues. The ends lost 6 bases at V and 0 bases at J; junction bases unmatched: 12. The germline gives CDR1 SQVTM, CDR2 ANQGSEA. Written as DNA, the CDR3 is TGCAGCGTCGCTCTGGGGACAGGGATGAGCTCTGGGGCCAACGTCCTGACTTTC. Translated, it gives CSVALGTGMSSGANVLTF.

This clonotype was seen repeatedly, ten times or more. The chain couples TRBV3-1 to TRBJ2-1; tentative D call: TRBD2 (6 bases). This CDR3 comprises 15 residues. Trimming pared 2 bases from V and 6 bases from J, leaving 14 bases between. The germline gives CDR1 LGHDT, CDR2 YNNKEL (reference sequence). The CDR3, as DNA: TGTGCCAGCAGCCAAAACCTAGCGTCATTCAATGAGCAGTTCTTC. Translating it yields CASSQNLASFNEQFF.